Listed below are T cell receptor beta chains from one sample, sequenced in a study of ipilimumab plus nivolumab after autologous stem cell transplantation. Clones were sequenced by immunoSEQ multiplex PCR, and TCRdb holds only the in-frame ones, with some missing. The sample records about 16,000 clones, about 81% being singletons. The sequences come from PBMCs, collected in a trial of ipilimumab plus nivolumab as post-transplant consolidation. These TCRs come from a male donor with diffuse large B-cell lymphoma. CDR3s include the opening cysteine and the closing phenylalanine or tryptophan. Each record gives: J gene, V gene, D gene, clone size, CDR3 DNA, CDR3 protein. D genes are given only for firm matches. Clone size is not always given. Where it is, it says once, few, many or a class for expanded clones.

>TRBJ2-7|TRBV19|NA|NA
TGTGCCAGTAGTATCCGGGACACGTTCTACGAGCAGTACTTC
CASSIRDTFYEQYF
>TRBJ1-1|TRBV7-9|NA|NA
TGTGCCAGCAGCCGCTTCCTAGGTGGCACTGAAGCTTTCTTT
CASSRFLGGTEAFF
>TRBJ1-4|TRBV30|NA|NA
TGTGCCTGGAGTGTATCATCGGGGCTCGACGAAAAACTGTTTTTT
CAWSVSSGLDEKLFF
>TRBJ1-2|TRBV4-3|TRBD1|NA
TGCGCCAGCAGCCAAGATCTGGGACAGGGGGCGGACGGCTACACCTTC
CASSQDLGQGADGYTF
>TRBJ1-4|TRBV5-6|NA|NA
TGTGCCAGCAGTCTTCCGACTGGAGGTGAAAAACTGTTTTTT
CASSLPTGGEKLFF
>TRBJ2-1|TRBV6-1|TRBD1|NA
TGTGCCAGCAGTGAATTGAGGAAGGGGGCTTGGGATGAGCAGTTCTTC
CASSELRKGAWDEQFF
>TRBJ2-7|TRBV18|TRBD1|NA
TGTGCCAGCTCACGAGCCCTCGGGACAGCAAGTTACGAGCAGTACTTC
CASSRALGTASYEQYF
>TRBJ2-2|TRBV7-2|NA|NA
TGTGCCAGCAGCTTAGCGCTCGGGTGGGGGGAGCTGTTTTTT
CASSLALGWGELFF
>TRBJ2-1|TRBV11-2|NA|once
TGTGCCAGCAGCTTAATTCGGTACAATGAGCAGTTCTTC
CASSLIRYNEQFF
>TRBJ2-3|TRBV11-2|NA|NA
TGTGCCAGCAGCCCCCGGACTGGGGGGAACACAGATACGCAGTATTTT
CASSPRTGGNTDTQYF
>TRBJ2-4|TRBV11-3|NA|few
TGTGCCAGCAGCTTAAGACCCCAGGTGGAAAACATTCAGTACTTC
CASSLRPQVENIQYF
>TRBJ2-4|TRBV4-3|TRBD1|few
TGCGCCAGCAGCCAGGGACAGGGCATCCGAAACATTCAGTACTTC
CASSQGQGIRNIQYF
>TRBJ1-4|TRBV6-9|TRBD1|NA
TGTGCCAGCAGCCGTGACAGGGCCGGGGATGAAAAACTGTTTTTT
CASSRDRAGDEKLFF
>TRBJ2-7|TRBV2|NA|once
TGTGCCAGCAGTGCGACCATGAGTTACGAGCAGTACTTC
CASSATMSYEQYF
>TRBJ1-4|TRBV19|TRBD1|NA
TGTGCCAGTAGCCGTACAGGGGCGGATGAAAAACTGTTTTTT
CASSRTGADEKLFF
>TRBJ1-5|TRBV18|NA|NA
TGTGCCAGCTCAAGGGACGGCTCCAATCAGCCCCAGCATTTT
CASSRDGSNQPQHF
>TRBJ2-3|TRBV5-1|TRBD1|NA
TGCGCCAGCAGCCGGGACAGGGGGGCAGATACGCAGTATTTT
CASSRDRGADTQYF
>TRBJ2-7|TRBV5-1|TRBD2|NA
TGCGCCAGCAGCCGTATAGCGGGACAATATGAGCAGTACTTC
CASSRIAGQYEQYF
>TRBJ1-1|TRBV7-9|NA|NA
TGTGCCAGCAGCTCCAAAAGGGGGGCTTTATCTGAAGCTTTCTTT
CASSSKRGALSEAFF
>TRBJ2-1|TRBV10-3|TRBD1|once
TGTGCCATTTCGTCATTGGGACAGGGGTTCGATGAGCAGTTCTTC
CAISSLGQGFDEQFF
>TRBJ2-7|TRBV29-1|NA|NA
TGCAGCACTATAGGGGACTTTAGGGAGCAGTACTTC
CSTIGDFREQYF
>TRBJ2-7|TRBV6-5|TRBD2|NA
TGTGCCAGCAGGATACTAGCGGAGAGCTCCTACGAGCAGTACTTC
CASRILAESSYEQYF
>TRBJ1-1|TRBV6-5|NA|few
TGTGCCAGCAGTTACTCGTCCCGGGGCCAGGCTGAAGCTTTCTTT
CASSYSSRGQAEAFF
>TRBJ1-2|TRBV6-1|NA|NA
TGTGCCAGCAGTGCTTCTTCGGGAGGCTGGGGCTACACCTTC
CASSASSGGWGYTF
>TRBJ1-4|TRBV27|TRBD1|NA
TGTGCCAGCAGCGATACAGGGGGGGATGTCGAAAAACTGTTTTTT
CASSDTGGDVEKLFF
>TRBJ1-2|TRBV2|NA|NA
TGTGCCAGCGGGTCAGGGTTTTTCGGCTACACCTTC
CASGSGFFGYTF
>TRBJ2-7|TRBV10-3|TRBD1|NA
TGTGCCATCAGGGGGGGACAGGGCGGATCCTACGAGCAGTACTTC
CAIRGGQGGSYEQYF